What follows are 6 T cell receptor beta chains derived from one specimen sequenced in a study of identical twins. MiXCR, run by TCRdb on the 5' RACE reads, gives a single entry per CDR3 protein. The table includes about 900,000 distinct CDR3 sequences, 9% to 15% detected once. The sample also formed part of further work on yellow fever vaccine responses in identical twins.

The material sequenced was PBMCs. These TCRs come from a woman aged 18-29 years in good health.

This clonotype appeared a few times. The V call is TRBV7-9, the J call TRBJ1-3; TRBD1 aligns across 10 bases. The V segment lost 5 bases and the J segment 8 bases; nucleotides outside the gene matches: 12. This CDR3 spans 16 amino acids. Germline CDR1 SEHNR, CDR2 FQNEAQ (reference sequence). For the CDR3, the DNA is TGTGCCAGCAGCCCATCTAAAGGGACAGGGGTATACACCATATATTTT. As protein: CASSPSKGTGVYTIYF.

Only a few counts were recorded for this clonotype. The rearrangement links TRBV6-1 to TRBJ2-1, with TRBD1 matching 8 bases. CDR3 size: 15 residues. Germline V CDR1 and CDR2: MNHNS, SASEGT. With V trimmed by 5 bases and J by 6 bases, 9 bases remained unmatched. The DNA for the CDR3 is TGTGCCAGCAGTCCCGGACAGGGCTTAGCCAATGAGCAGTTCTTC. It specifies CASSPGQGLANEQFF.

This clonotype occurred many times. The rearrangement joins TRBV3-1 to TRBJ1-2; tentatively, D is TRBD1 (6 bases). Germline V gene data show CDR1 as LGHDT and CDR2 as YNNKEL (reference sequence). The CDR3 is made up of 12 amino acids. V was pared by 7 bases and J by 5 bases, with 11 bases between. The CDR3 DNA is TGTGCCAGCAACACAGGGAGTTATGGCTACACCTTC. Amino acids: CASNTGSYGYTF.

This clonotype came up many times. CDR3 nucleotides: TGTGCCAGCAGTACTCAGGGTAGGGCTGTAGGGCAGTACTTC. The encoded protein is CASSTQGRAVGQYF. The chain uses TRBV12-3 or TRBV12-4 and TRBJ2-7, with D perhaps matching TRBD1 (5 bases). Trimming stripped 5 bases from V and 9 bases from J, with 20 bases between. The CDR3 runs 14 residues.

Concerning this clonotype itself: This may be a read error, as it is one base from a much larger clone. This sequence joins TRBV3-1 and TRBJ1-2; 11 bases agree with TRBD1. The CDR3 has 15 residues. J gave up 6 bases and V 0 bases, and 3 bases lay outside the gene matches. Germline V gene sequence: CDR1 LGHDT, CDR2 YNNKEL (reference sequence). CDR3 bases: TGTGCCAGCAGCCAAGATCGGACAGGGGGCCATGGCTACACCTTC. Its protein product is CASSQDRTGGHGYTF.

This clonotype has only a few counts. This chain connects TRBV24-1 to TRBJ2-3, with 7 bases identical to TRBD2. The ends lost 6 bases at V and 3 bases at J; junction bases unmatched: 11. This CDR3 spans 16 amino acids. Germline values: CDR1 KGHDR, CDR2 SFDVKD. The CDR3 is CATSQEGGSETDTQYF. CDR3 coding DNA: TGTGCCACCAGTCAGGAGGGCGGGAGTGAAACAGATACGCAGTATTTT.